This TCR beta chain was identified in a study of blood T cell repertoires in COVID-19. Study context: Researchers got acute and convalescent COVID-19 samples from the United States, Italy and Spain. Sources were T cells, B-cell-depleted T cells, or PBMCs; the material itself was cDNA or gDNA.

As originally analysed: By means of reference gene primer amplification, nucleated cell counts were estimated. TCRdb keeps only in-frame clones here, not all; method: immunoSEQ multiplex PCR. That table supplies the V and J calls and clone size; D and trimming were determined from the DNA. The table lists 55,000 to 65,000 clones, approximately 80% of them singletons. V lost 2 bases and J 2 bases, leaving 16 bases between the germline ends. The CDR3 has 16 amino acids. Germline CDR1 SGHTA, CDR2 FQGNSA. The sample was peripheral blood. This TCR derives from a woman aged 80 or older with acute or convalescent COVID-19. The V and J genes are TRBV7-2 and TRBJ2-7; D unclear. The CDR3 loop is CASSLLNSRSPYEQYF. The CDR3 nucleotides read TGTGCCAGCAGCTTACTAAACTCGCGGAGTCCCTACGAGCAGTACTTC.